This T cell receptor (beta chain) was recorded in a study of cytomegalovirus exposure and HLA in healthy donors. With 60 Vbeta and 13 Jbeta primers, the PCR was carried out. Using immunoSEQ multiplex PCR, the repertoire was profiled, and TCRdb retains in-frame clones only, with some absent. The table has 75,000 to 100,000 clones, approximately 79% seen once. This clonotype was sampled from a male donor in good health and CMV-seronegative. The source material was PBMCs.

The CDR3: CASSPNSNQPQHF. Here the CDR3 DNA reads TGTGCCAGCAGCCCCAATAGCAATCAGCCCCAGCATTTT. The gene calls are TRBV7-8 and TRBJ1-5; no clear D gene. CDR1 SGHVS and CDR2 FQNEAQ come from the germline V gene. The V end lost 5 bases, the J end lost 0 bases, and 5 bases lay between the germline ends. CDR3 length equals 13 residues.